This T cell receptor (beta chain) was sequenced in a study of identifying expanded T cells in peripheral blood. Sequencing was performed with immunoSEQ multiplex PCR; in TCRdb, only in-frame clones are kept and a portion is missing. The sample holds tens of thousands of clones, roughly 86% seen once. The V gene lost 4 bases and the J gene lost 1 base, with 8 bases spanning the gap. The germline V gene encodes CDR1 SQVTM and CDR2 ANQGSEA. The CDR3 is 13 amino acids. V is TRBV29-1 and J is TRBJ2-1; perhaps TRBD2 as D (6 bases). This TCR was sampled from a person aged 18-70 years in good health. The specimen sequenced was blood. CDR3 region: CSVGRGSYNEQFF. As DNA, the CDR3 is TGCAGCGTTGGGCGGGGATCCTACAATGAGCAGTTCTTC.